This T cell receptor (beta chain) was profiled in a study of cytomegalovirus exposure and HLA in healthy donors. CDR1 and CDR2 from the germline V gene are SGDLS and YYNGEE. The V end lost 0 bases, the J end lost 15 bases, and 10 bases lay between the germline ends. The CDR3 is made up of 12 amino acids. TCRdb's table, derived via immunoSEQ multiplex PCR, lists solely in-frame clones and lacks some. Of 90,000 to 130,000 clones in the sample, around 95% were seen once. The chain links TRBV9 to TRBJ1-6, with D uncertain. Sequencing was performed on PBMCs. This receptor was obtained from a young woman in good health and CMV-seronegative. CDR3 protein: CASSVERGRLHF. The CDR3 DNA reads TGTGCCAGCAGCGTAGAGCGGGGTCGCCTCCACTTT.